The clone carrying this T cell receptor beta chain was seen more than once but under ten times. Its specificity is not known. The data derive from a study of cytomegalovirus exposure and HLA in healthy donors. Looking at the study overall: A data release that came early held some 79 million unique TCRs from HLA-typed donors. Study conclusions and caveats: A list of 150 to 200 TCR beta chains associated with cytomegalovirus was given. Accurate prediction of HLA-A and HLA-B alleles (for most subjects) was reportedly achieved from TCR beta sequences.

The PCR employed 60 Vbeta primers together with 13 Jbeta primers. Profiling relied on immunoSEQ multiplex PCR, and the TCRdb table lists in-frame clones only, not all of them. The sample consists of about 130,000 clones, around 80% of them appearing once. Source material: PBMCs. The source is a woman aged 40 to 55 in good health and CMV-seronegative.

The CDR3 nucleotides are TGCGCCAGCAGCCGCGGGACAGATAATGAAAAACTGTTTTTT. As protein: CASSRGTDNEKLFF. The V gene is TRBV5-1, the J gene TRBJ1-4; TRBD1 matches at 7 bases. CDR1 is SGHRS, CDR2 YFSETQ, per germline. V lost 4 bases, J lost 4 bases, and 4 bases stayed unmatched. This CDR3 is 14 amino acids long.